The rows below give T cell receptor beta chains drawn from one sample of a study of T cell responses to AZD1222 COVID-19 vaccine. Libraries were prepared by immunoSEQ multiplex PCR; TCRdb keeps only in-frame clonotypes and omits some of them. The data show 95,000 to 150,000 clones, about 92% seen once. This material consisted of peripheral blood, taken 28 days after the second AZD1222 dose. These receptors were obtained from an adult who received the AZD1222 COVID-19 vaccine. Each CDR3 is given with its conserved first and last residue. A D gene is named only where the DNA matches it firmly. Clone size is not always given. Where it is, it says once, few, many or a class for expanded clones.

j_gene | v_gene | abundance | d_gene | CDR3nt | CDR3aa
TRBJ1-2 | TRBV5-5 | NA | NA | TGTGCCAGCAGCCCTGGACAGCCTTTCAGCTACACCTTC | CASSPGQPFSYTF
TRBJ1-6 | TRBV2 | NA | NA | TGTGCCAGCACCCGAACTGAAAGCTCCTATAATTCACCCCTCCACTTT | CASTRTESSYNSPLHF
TRBJ2-2 | TRBV7-7 | NA | NA | TGTGCTAGCAGCTTAGTCAGGGGCGGGACCGGGGAGCTGTTTTTT | CASSLVRGGTGELFF
TRBJ1-1 | TRBV7-8 | NA | NA | TGTGCCAGCAGTCCAGGGATGGGGATAACTGAAGCTTTCTTT | CASSPGMGITEAFF
TRBJ1-4 | TRBV15 | NA | NA | TGTGCCACCAGCAGAGAAGGGGAAAAACTGTTTTTT | CATSREGEKLFF
TRBJ2-1 | TRBV5-4 | NA | TRBD2 | TGTGCCAGCAGCTCCCCCGGGACTAGCGTCTATGAGCAGTTCTTC | CASSSPGTSVYEQFF
TRBJ1-5 | TRBV14 | NA | TRBD1 | TGTGCCAGCAGCCAAGGGCCCAGGGGGCAGCCCCAGCATTTT | CASSQGPRGQPQHF
TRBJ2-1 | TRBV5-1 | NA | NA | TGCGCCAGCAGCTTGGGAGGAGGGCTAAACGTATACAATGAGCAGTTCTTC | CASSLGGGLNVYNEQFF
TRBJ1-1 | TRBV4-1 | NA | NA | TGCGCCAGCAGCCAAGCCCGAGATAACACTGAAGCTTTCTTT | CASSQARDNTEAFF
TRBJ1-1 | TRBV12-3/TRBV12-4 | NA | NA | TGTGCCAGCAGTTTGCAGGGCACCACTGAAGCTTTCTTT | CASSLQGTTEAFF
TRBJ2-1 | TRBV7-7 | NA | NA | TGTGCCAGCAGCCCTGACAGAAGCTCCTACAATGAGCAGTTCTTC | CASSPDRSSYNEQFF
TRBJ1-2 | TRBV4-1 | NA | NA | TGCGCCAGCAGCCAAGATATGAGTTGGCAGGGGAGCGGCTACACCTTC | CASSQDMSWQGSGYTF
TRBJ1-1 | TRBV29-1 | NA | NA | TGCAGCACCAAGAGTGGGTTCACTGAAGCTTTCTTT | CSTKSGFTEAFF
TRBJ1-5 | TRBV4-1 | once | TRBD1 | TGCGCCAGCAGCCAACCGGGACAGAATCAGCCCCAGCATTTT | CASSQPGQNQPQHF
TRBJ1-1 | TRBV7-2 | NA | NA | TGTGCCAGCAGCTTAGCCCCGCAGAGGGTCACTGAAGCTTTCTTT | CASSLAPQRVTEAFF
TRBJ1-1 | TRBV5-1 | once | TRBD1 | TGCGCCAGCAGCGAGACAGGGATGAGGGGCGCTGAAGCTTTCTTT | CASSETGMRGAEAFF
TRBJ1-1 | TRBV19 | NA | NA | TGTGCCAGTAGTATGCGACAGGAGGGAGCTTTCTTT | CASSMRQEGAFF
TRBJ2-7 | TRBV3-1/TRBV3-2 | NA | TRBD1 | TGTGCCAGCAGCCACACGGACAGGGCCGACGAGCAGTACTTC | CASSHTDRADEQYF
TRBJ1-1 | TRBV6-1 | few | NA | TGTGCCAGCAGTGACCCGGCCAGGCTAATCAACACTGAAGCTTTCTTT | CASSDPARLINTEAFF
TRBJ1-2 | TRBV6-4 | few | NA | TGTGCCAGCAGCGTTGAACCGGGACGGAACTATGGCTACACCTTC | CASSVEPGRNYGYTF
TRBJ2-1 | TRBV11-3 | NA | TRBD2 | TGTGCCAGCAGCTCGCGGGGGGGCCTCCGGCAGTTCTTC | CASSSRGGLRQFF
TRBJ1-3 | TRBV18 | NA | NA | TGTGCCAGCTCCCAGTCAAGGGATTCTGGAAACACCATATATTTT | CASSQSRDSGNTIYF
TRBJ2-7 | TRBV7-2 | NA | TRBD2 | TGTGCCAGCAGCTCCCCGGGGCTGACTAGCGGGATTTCCTACGAGCAGTACTTC | CASSSPGLTSGISYEQYF
TRBJ2-6 | TRBV12-3/TRBV12-4 | NA | NA | TGTGCCAGCTGGAGAGGCGGGGCCAACGTCCTGACTTTC | CASWRGGANVLTF
TRBJ2-2 | TRBV5-4 | few | TRBD1 | TGTGCCACCAAGCGAGGGGGCCCTGCCGCGAACACCGGGGAGCTGTTTTTT | CATKRGGPAANTGELFF
TRBJ2-3 | TRBV25-1 | NA | NA | TGTGCCAGCAGTGGAACACACTTTGGTGGAGATACGCAGTATTTT | CASSGTHFGGDTQYF
TRBJ2-3 | TRBV3-1/TRBV3-2 | few | NA | TGTGCCAGCAGCTCTAAGGGGGGGGGTTTCACAGATACGCAGTATTTT | CASSSKGGGFTDTQYF
TRBJ2-1 | TRBV18 | NA | NA | TGTGCCAGCTCACCAATGGCGGGGTTCTACAATGAGCAGTTCTTC | CASSPMAGFYNEQFF
TRBJ1-1 | TRBV5-1 | few | NA | TGCGCCAGCAGCTTGGCAGGGAGGACTGAAGCTTTCTTT | CASSLAGRTEAFF